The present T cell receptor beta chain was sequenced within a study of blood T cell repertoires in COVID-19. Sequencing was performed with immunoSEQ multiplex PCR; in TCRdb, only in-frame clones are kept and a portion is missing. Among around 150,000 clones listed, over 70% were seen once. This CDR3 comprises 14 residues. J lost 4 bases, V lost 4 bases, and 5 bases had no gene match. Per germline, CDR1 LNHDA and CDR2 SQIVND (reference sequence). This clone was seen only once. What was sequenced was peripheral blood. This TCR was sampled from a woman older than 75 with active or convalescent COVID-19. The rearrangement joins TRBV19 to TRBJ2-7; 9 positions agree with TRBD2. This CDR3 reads CASSSGGARYEQYF. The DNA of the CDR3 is TGTGCCAGTAGTAGCGGGGGGGCGCGGTACGAGCAGTACTTC.